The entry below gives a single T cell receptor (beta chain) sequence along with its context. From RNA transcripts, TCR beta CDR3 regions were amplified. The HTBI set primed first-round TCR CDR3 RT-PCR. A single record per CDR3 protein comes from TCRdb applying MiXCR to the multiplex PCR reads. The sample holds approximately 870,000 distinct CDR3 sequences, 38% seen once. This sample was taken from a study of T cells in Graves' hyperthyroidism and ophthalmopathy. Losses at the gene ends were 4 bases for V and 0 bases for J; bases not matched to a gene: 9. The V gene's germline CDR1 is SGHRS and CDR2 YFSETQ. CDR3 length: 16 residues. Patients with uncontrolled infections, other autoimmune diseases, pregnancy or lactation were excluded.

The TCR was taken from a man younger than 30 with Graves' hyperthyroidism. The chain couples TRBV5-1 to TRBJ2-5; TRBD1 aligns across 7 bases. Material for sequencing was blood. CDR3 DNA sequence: TGCGCCAGCAGCCTACCCGGACAGGTTTACCAAGAGACCCAGTACTTC. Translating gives CASSLPGQVYQETQYF.